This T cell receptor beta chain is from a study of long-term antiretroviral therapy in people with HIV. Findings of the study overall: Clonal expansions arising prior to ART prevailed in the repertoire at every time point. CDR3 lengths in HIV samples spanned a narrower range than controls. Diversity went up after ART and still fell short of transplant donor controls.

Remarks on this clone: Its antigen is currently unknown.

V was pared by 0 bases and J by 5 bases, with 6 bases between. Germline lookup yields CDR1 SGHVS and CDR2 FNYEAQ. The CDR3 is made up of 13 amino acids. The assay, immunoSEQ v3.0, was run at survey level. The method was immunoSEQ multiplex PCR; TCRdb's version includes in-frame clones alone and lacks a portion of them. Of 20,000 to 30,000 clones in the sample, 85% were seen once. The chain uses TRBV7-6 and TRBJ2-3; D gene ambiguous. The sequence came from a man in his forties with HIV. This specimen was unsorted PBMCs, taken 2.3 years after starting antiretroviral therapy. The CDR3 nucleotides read TGTGCCAGCAGCTTAGCGCCTGAAGATACGCAGTATTTT. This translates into CASSLAPEDTQYF. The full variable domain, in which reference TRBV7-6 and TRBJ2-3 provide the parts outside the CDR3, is GAGVSQSPRYKVTKRGQDVALRCDPISGHVSLYWYRQALGQGPEFLTYFNYEAQQDKSGLPNDRFSAERPEGSISTLTIQRTEQRDSAMYRCASSLAPEDTQYFGPGTRLTVL.